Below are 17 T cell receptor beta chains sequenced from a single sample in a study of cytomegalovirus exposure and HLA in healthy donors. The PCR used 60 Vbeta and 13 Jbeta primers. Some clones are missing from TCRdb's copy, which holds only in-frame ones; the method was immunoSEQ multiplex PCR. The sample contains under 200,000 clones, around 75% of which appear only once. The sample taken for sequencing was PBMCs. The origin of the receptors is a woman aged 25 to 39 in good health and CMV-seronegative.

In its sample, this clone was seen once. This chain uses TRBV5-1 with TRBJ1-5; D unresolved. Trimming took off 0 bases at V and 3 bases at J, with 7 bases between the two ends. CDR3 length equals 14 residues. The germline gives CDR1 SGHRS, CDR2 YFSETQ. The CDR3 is CASSLEGVNQPQHF. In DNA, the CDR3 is TGCGCCAGCAGCTTGGAGGGAGTCAATCAGCCCCAGCATTTT.

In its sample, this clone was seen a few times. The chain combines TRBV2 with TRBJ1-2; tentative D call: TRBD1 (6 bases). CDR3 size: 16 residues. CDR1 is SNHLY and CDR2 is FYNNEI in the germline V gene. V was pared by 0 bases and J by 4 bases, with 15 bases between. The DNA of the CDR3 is TGTGCCAGCAGTGAAGCGTTAAGGGGGAGAAGCTATGGCTACACCTTC. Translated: CASSEALRGRSYGYTF. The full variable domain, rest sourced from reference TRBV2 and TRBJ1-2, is EPEVTQTPSHQVTQMGQEVILRCVPISNHLYFYWYRQILGQKVEFLVSFYNNEISEKSEIFDDQFSVERPDGSNFTLKIRSTKLEDSAMYFCASSEALRGRSYGYTFGSGTRLTVV.

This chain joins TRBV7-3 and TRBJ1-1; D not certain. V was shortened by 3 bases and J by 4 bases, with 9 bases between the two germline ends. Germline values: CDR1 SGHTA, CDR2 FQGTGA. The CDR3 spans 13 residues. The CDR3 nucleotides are TGTGCCAGCAGCTTGGGTTCGGGCACTGAAGCTTTCTTT. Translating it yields CASSLGSGTEAFF. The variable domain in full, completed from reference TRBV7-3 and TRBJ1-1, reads GAGVSQTPSNKVTEKGKYVELRCDPISGHTALYWYRQSLGQGPEFLIYFQGTGAADDSGLPNDRFFAVRPEGSVSTLKIQRTERGDSAVYLCASSLGSGTEAFFGQGTRLTVV.

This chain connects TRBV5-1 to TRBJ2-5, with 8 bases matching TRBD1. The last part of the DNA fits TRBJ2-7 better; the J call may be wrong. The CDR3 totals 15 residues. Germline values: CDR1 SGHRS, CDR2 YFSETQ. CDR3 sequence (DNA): TGCGCCAGCAGCTTGTTGCGGACAGGGACGAACGAGCAGTACTTC. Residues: CASSLLRTGTNEQYF.

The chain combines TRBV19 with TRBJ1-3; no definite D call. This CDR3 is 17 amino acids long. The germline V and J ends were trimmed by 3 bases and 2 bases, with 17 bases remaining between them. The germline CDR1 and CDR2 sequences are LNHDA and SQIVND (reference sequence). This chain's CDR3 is CASSISYRPTAGNTIYF. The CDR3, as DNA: TGTGCCAGTAGTATTTCGTATCGGCCCACAGCTGGAAACACCATATATTTT.

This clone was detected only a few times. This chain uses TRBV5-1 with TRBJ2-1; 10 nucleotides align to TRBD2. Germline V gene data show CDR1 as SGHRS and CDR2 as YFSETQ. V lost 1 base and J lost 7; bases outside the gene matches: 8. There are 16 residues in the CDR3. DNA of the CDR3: TGCGCCAGCAGCTTGACAGCGGGGGGGAGTAAGAATGAGCAGTTCTTC. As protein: CASSLTAGGSKNEQFF.

CDR3 loop: CATSGGGILFF. Written as DNA, the CDR3 is TGTGCCACAAGTGGGGGGGGAATTCTGTTCTTC. The rearrangement links TRBV19 to TRBJ2-1; 7 bases match TRBD2. The CDR3 length is 11 residues. Germline loops: CDR1 LNHDA, CDR2 SQIVND (reference sequence). V lost 10 bases and J lost 15; bases outside the gene matches: 12.

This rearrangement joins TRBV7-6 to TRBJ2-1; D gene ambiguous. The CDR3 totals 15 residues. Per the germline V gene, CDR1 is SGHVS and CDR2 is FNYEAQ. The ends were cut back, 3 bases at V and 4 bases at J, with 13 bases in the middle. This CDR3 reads CASSLINSQYNEQFF. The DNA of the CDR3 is TGTGCCAGCAGCTTGATTAACTCTCAATACAATGAGCAGTTCTTC.

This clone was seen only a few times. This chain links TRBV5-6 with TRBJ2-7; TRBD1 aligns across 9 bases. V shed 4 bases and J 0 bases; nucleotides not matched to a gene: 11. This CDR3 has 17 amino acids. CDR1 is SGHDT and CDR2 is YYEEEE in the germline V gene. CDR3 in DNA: TGTGCCAGCAGCCTCTGGCCCGGGACAGGGTTCTCCTACGAGCAGTACTTC. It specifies CASSLWPGTGFSYEQYF. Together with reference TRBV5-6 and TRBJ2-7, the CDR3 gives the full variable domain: DAGVTQSPTHLIKTRGQQVTLRCSPKSGHDTVSWYQQALGQGPQFIFQYYEEEERQRGNFPDRFSGHQFPNYSSELNVNALLLGDSALYLCASSLWPGTGFSYEQYFGPGTRLTVT.

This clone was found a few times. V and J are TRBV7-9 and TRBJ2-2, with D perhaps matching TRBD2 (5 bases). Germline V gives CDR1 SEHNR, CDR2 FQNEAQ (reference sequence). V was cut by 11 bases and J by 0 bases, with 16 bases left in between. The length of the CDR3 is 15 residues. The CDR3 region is CAGPSEATNTGELFF. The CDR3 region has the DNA TGTGCCGGGCCCTCGGAGGCGACGAACACCGGGGAGCTGTTTTTT.

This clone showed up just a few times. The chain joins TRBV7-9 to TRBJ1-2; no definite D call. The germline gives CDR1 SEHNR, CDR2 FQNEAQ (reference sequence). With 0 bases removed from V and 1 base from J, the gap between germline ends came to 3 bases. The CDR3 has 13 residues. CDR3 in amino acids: CASSLASNYGYTF. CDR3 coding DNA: TGTGCCAGCAGCTTAGCCAGTAACTATGGCTACACCTTC.

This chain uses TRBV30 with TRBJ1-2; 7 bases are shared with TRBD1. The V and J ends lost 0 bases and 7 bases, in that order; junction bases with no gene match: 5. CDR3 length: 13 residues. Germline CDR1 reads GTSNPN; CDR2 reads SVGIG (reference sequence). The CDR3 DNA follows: TGTGCCTGGAGTGTAAGACAGGGCGGTGGCTACACCTTC. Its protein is CAWSVRQGGGYTF.

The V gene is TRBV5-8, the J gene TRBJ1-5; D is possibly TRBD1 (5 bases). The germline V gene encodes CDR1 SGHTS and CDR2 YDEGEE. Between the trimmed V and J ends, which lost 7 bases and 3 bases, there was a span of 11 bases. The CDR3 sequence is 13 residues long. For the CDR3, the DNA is TGTGCCAGCCACGGGGGGGACAATCAGCCCCAGCATTTT. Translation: CASHGGDNQPQHF.

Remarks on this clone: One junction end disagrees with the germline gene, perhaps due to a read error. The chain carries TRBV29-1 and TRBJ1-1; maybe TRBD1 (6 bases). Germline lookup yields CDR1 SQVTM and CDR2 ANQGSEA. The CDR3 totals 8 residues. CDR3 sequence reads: CSVQTGDF. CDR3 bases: TGCAGCGTGCAGACAGGAGATTTT.

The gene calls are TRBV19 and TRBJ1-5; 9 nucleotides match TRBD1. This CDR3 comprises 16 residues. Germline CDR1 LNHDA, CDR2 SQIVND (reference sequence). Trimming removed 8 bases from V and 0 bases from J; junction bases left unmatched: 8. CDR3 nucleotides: TGTGCCAGTTGGACAGGGGCGGGGAGTAGCAATCAGCCCCAGCATTTT. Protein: CASWTGAGSSNQPQHF.

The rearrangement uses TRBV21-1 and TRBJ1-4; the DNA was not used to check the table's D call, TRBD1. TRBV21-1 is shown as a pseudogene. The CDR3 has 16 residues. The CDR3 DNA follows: TGTGCCAGCATCAATACGACAGGTTCAAGAAATGAAAAACTGTTTTTT. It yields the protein CASINTTGSRNEKLFF.

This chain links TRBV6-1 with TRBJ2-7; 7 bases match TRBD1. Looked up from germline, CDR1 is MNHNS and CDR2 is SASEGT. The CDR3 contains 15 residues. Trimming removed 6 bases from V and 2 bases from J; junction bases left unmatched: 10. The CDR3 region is CASRTGTADAYEQYF. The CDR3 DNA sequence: TGTGCCAGCAGAACCGGGACAGCCGACGCCTACGAGCAGTACTTC.